A single sample gave rise to the 3 T cell receptor beta chains below, sequenced in a study of response to subunit inactivated influenza vaccine (dated by TCRdb to the late 2010s). Library creation used RT-PCR. The instrument given in TCRdb is Illumina HiSeq 2500. TCRdb applied fastp at Q25 and MiXCR to the public reads, then kept only in-frame beta chains. Rows with a matching CDR3 protein are joined into one entry that keeps the most common DNA and genes. The sample has 500,000 to 550,000 distinct CDR3 sequences on record, more than 7% of them singletons. The ten most abundant clones make up about 12% of the sample. Sequenced here: PBMCs from blood, sampled roughly 24 months after vaccination. The receptors were sampled from a man between 50 and 75 years old who received an inactivated influenza vaccine. Donor details come from another sample of the same person, matched by shared clones.

This clonotype was counted a few times. The chain links TRBV6-1 to TRBJ1-2; 7 nucleotides line up with TRBD1. The junction had 10 bases not matched to a gene; V was cut back by 7 bases and J by 8 bases. Germline loops: CDR1 MNHNS, CDR2 SASEGT. The CDR3 is 13 amino acids. In DNA, the CDR3 is TGTGCCAGCACCCAGGGGGGGGCAGGGGGCTACACCTTC. Translated: CASTQGGAGGYTF.

The J gene is TRBJ2-2, the V gene TRBV6-5; 11 nucleotides match TRBD2. After removal of 2 bases from V and 7 bases from J, the junction contained 6 bases not matched to a gene. Germline loops: CDR1 MNHEY, CDR2 SVGAGI. CDR3 length equals 16 residues. The CDR3 reads CASSYAPSGGRGELFF. CDR3 bases: TGTGCCAGCAGTTACGCTCCTAGCGGGGGGCGCGGGGAGCTGTTTTTT.

This chain uses TRBV12-3 or TRBV12-4 with TRBJ1-3; D ambiguous. V gave up 1 base and J gave up 4 bases, with 8 bases separating them. CDR3 length: 14 amino acids. The CDR3 sequence: CASSLGVTGNTIYF. In DNA form, the CDR3 reads TGTGCCAGCAGTTTAGGGGTAACAGGAAACACCATATATTTT.